Listed here are 5 T cell receptor beta chains from one sample, sequenced in a study of T cell responses to AZD1222 COVID-19 vaccine listed by TCRdb under 2021. Sample time point, as interpreted from the label and publication: about 28 days (+/-7) after the second vaccine dose. The library was generated by the immunoSEQ multiplex PCR assay. As stored in TCRdb, this immuneACCESS dataset retains in-frame rearrangements with V and J assigned. A fraction of the clones does not appear; measured against another copy, unresolved V genes explain less than half of the discrepancy, and the remainder lacks a known reason. The sample includes 120,000 or so clones, with about 88% observed a single time. The ten largest clonotypes hold roughly 3.1% of the sample. Sample: peripheral blood, taken 28 days after the second AZD1222 dose. The receptors were sampled from an adult who received the AZD1222 COVID-19 vaccine.

This clone was picked up one time. This chain uses TRBV3-1 (or the pseudogene TRBV3-2) with TRBJ2-1; 8 bases match TRBD2. Germline V gene sequence: CDR1 LGHDT, CDR2 YNNKEL (reference sequence). This CDR3 has 14 amino acids. V shed 4 bases, J shed 5 bases, and the junction held 4 bases outside the gene matches. The CDR3 DNA sequence: TGTGCCAGCAGCCCAACTAGCGGTGACAATGAGCAGTTCTTC. Translated, it gives CASSPTSGDNEQFF.

The chain is built from TRBV6-5 and TRBJ1-1; D might be TRBD1 (5 bases). V lost 6 bases and J 1 base, leaving 9 bases between the germline ends. The CDR3 loop spans 13 amino acids. Germline CDR1 and CDR2: MNHEY and SVGAGI. The chain's CDR3 is CASRTDWNTEAFF. CDR3 DNA sequence: TGTGCCAGCAGGACAGATTGGAACACTGAAGCTTTCTTT.

This clone occurred once. V gene TRBV4-3 combines with J gene TRBJ1-5; tentative D call: TRBD1 (5 bases). V was cut by 0 bases and J by 5 bases, with 14 bases left in between. CDR3 length equals 16 residues. Germline values: CDR1 LGHNA, CDR2 YSLEER. DNA of the CDR3: TGCGCCAGCAGCCAAGAAGCCAGGGTGGTCGATCAGCCCCAGCATTTT. Encoded protein: CASSQEARVVDQPQHF.

CDR3 loop: CASSYYRGKEKLFF. CDR3 bases: TGTGCCAGCAGTTACTACAGGGGTAAGGAAAAACTGTTTTTT. This chain connects TRBV6-5 to TRBJ1-4, with 7 bases identical to TRBD1. The CDR3 is made up of 14 amino acids. V was pared by 1 base and J by 8 bases, with 4 bases of the junction left unmatched. Per germline, CDR1 MNHEY and CDR2 SVGAGI.

Concerning this clone itself: This CDR3 is also generated by other DNA sequences in the sample. This rearrangement joins TRBV29-1 to TRBJ1-1; maybe TRBD1 (5 bases). Trimming cost V 0 bases and J 9 bases, with 14 bases left between them. Germline CDR1 reads SQVTM; CDR2 reads ANQGSEA. The CDR3 has 13 residues. The CDR3 reads CSVEDGQGAQAFF. The CDR3 bases are TGCAGCGTTGAAGACGGGCAAGGGGCGCAAGCTTTCTTT.